These 13 T cell receptor beta chains were all obtained from the same sample, sequenced in a study of glioma-infiltrating T cells. The iRepertoire nested amplicon-rescue multiplex PCR amplified TCR alpha and beta CDR3s from RNA. Via MiXCR, TCRdb re-called the multiplex PCR reads, giving one row per CDR3 protein. The sample has around 130,000 distinct CDR3 sequences; approximately 24% are singletons. Sequencing was performed on glioma tissue, nonneoplastic brain tissue, or PBMCs (not recorded which). Receptors were obtained from a human donor with low-grade glioma or glioblastoma, undergoing nonglioma brain surgery, or in good health (not recorded which).

The rearrangement uses TRBV6-2 or TRBV6-3 and TRBJ1-2, with D unclear. Trimming removed 6 bases at V and 0 bases at J, with 14 bases between. The CDR3 is made up of 15 amino acids. The germline gives CDR1 MNHEY, CDR2 SVGEGT. The CDR3 spells CASSLVSETNYGYTF. In DNA form, the CDR3 reads TGTGCCAGCAGCTTGGTGTCAGAAACTAACTATGGCTACACCTTC.

A few counts support this clonotype. The chain recombines TRBV5-6 with TRBJ2-3; a possible D gene is TRBD2 (7 bases). Trimming pared 10 bases from V and 4 bases from J, leaving 19 bases between. This CDR3 is built from 14 residues. Germline assignment: CDR1 SGHDT and CDR2 YYEEEE. CDR3: CAAGRRGPADTQYF. CDR3 DNA sequence: TGTGCCGCCGGTAGGCGGGGGCCGGCAGATACGCAGTATTTT.

This clonotype appeared a few times. This sequence joins TRBV19 and TRBJ1-2; no firm D call. Germline V gene data show CDR1 as LNHDA and CDR2 as SQIVND (reference sequence). CDR3 size: 13 residues. V shed 7 bases and J shed 2 bases, with 11 bases lying between them. CDR3 sequence (DNA): TGTGCCAGTAACCTCCCGCAGAACTATGGCTACACCTTC. It specifies CASNLPQNYGYTF.

The chain links TRBV30 to TRBJ1-6, with 8 bases matching TRBD1. Germline CDR1 reads GTSNPN; CDR2 reads SVGIG (reference sequence). CDR3 size: 14 residues. Trimming cost V 8 bases and J 7 bases; bases outside gene matches: 10. In DNA form, the CDR3 reads TGTGCCCGCACCGGACAGGGCAGGAATTCACCCCTCCACTTT. Amino acids: CARTGQGRNSPLHF.

This clonotype has more than one count but fewer than ten. The genes are TRBV2 and TRBJ1-5; tentatively, D is TRBD1 (6 bases). This CDR3 is 14 amino acids long. Per the germline V gene, CDR1 is SNHLY and CDR2 is FYNNEI. V was pared by 6 bases and J by 7 bases, with 16 bases between. In DNA form, the CDR3 reads TGTGCCAGCAGGGCCCGGGAAAGGGGGCAGCCCCAGCATTTT. This codes for CASRARERGQPQHF.

A few counts support this clonotype. V and J are TRBV18 and TRBJ1-1; D is ambiguous. This CDR3 region has 16 residues. Trimming removed 2 bases at V and 0 bases at J, with 13 bases between. The germline V gene encodes CDR1 KGHSH and CDR2 LQKENI. The CDR3 region has the DNA TGTGCCAGCTCACCATTGGTGCTGACGGTGAACACTGAAGCTTTCTTT. Its translation is CASSPLVLTVNTEAFF.

The sample holds many counts of this clonotype. The chain combines TRBV28 with TRBJ1-1; D remains unclear. CDR3 length equals 12 residues. The V gene's germline CDR1 is MDHEN and CDR2 SYDVKM. The V end lost 5 bases, the J end lost 7 bases, and 11 bases lay between the germline ends. CDR3 nucleotide sequence: TGTGCCAGCAGTAAACAGTACGATGAAGCTTTCTTT. Translating gives CASSKQYDEAFF.

With regard to this clonotype: No conserved phenylalanine or tryptophan is present at the end of the CDR3, so a read error is the likely explanation. The V and J genes are TRBV24-1 and TRBJ2-2; the D is unclear. CDR1 KGHDR and CDR2 SFDVKD come from the germline V gene. The V and J ends lost 0 bases and 1 base respectively, with 5 bases between them. The CDR3 is 15 amino acids. The CDR3 reads CATSDLMGNTGELFL. In DNA form, the CDR3 reads TGTGCCACCAGTGATTTGATGGGGAACACCGGGGAGCTGTTTCTT.

This sequence joins TRBV5-1 and TRBJ2-1, with 9 bases matching TRBD1. The CDR3 runs to 15 residues. The germline V gene encodes CDR1 SGHRS and CDR2 YFSETQ. V gave up 0 bases and J gave up 12 bases; unmatched junction bases: 10. This chain's CDR3 is CASSLGIDRGSGQFF. As DNA, the CDR3 is TGCGCCAGCAGCTTGGGCATTGACAGGGGGTCTGGGCAGTTCTTC.

The chain employs TRBV5-1 and TRBJ2-2, with 7 bases lining up with TRBD1. This CDR3 comprises 15 residues. V shed 4 bases and J 1 base; nucleotides not matched to a gene: 4. Germline V gene data show CDR1 as SGHRS and CDR2 as YFSETQ. In nucleotides, the CDR3 is TGCGCCAGCAGCGTACGGGACAGGAACACCGGGGAGCTGTTTTTT. This encodes CASSVRDRNTGELFF.

This clonotype came up many times. The V and J genes are TRBV7-2 and TRBJ2-7; D not certain. V was pared by 1 base and J by 3 bases, with 10 bases between. Per the germline V gene, CDR1 is SGHTA and CDR2 is FQGNSA. This CDR3 has 14 residues. For the CDR3, the DNA is TGTGCCAGCAGCTTAGATGGCTCAGGCTACGAGCAGTACGTC. It translates to CASSLDGSGYEQYV.

This clonotype was counted only a few times. The chain has TRBV7-3 and TRBJ1-6, with TRBD1 matching 7 bases. The V and J ends lost 3 bases and 6 bases, in that order; junction bases with no gene match: 5. Germline values: CDR1 SGHTA, CDR2 FQGTGA. The CDR3 spans 15 residues. CDR3 nucleotide sequence: TGTGCCAGCAGCTTTAGCACAGGGGTTAATTCACCCCTCCACTTT. Translated, it gives CASSFSTGVNSPLHF.

This clonotype was seen more than once but under ten times. CDR3: CASRRTGGLNSPLHF. CDR3 sequence (DNA): TGTGCCAGCAGACGGACAGGGGGCTTGAATTCACCCCTCCACTTT. The chain is built from TRBV2 and TRBJ1-6; 11 positions agree with TRBD1. The CDR3 sequence is 15 residues long. Trimming removed 6 bases from V and 7 bases from J; junction bases left unmatched: 5. Germline assignment: CDR1 SNHLY and CDR2 FYNNEI.